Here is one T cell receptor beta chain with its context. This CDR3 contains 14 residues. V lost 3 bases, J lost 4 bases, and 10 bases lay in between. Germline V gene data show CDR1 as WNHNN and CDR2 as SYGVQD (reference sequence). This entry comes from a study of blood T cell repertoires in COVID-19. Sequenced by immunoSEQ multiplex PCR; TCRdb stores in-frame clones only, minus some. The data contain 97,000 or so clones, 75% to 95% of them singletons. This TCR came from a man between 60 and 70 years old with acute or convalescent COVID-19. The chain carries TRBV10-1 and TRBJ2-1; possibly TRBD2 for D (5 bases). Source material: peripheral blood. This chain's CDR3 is CASSETSGYNEQFF. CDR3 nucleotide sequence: TGCGCCAGCAGTGAAACGAGCGGATACAATGAGCAGTTCTTC.